These T cell receptor beta chains were read from a single sample in a study of CD8+ T cells in alopecia areata. Data came from immunoSEQ multiplex PCR; TCRdb stores just in-frame clones and leaves some out. The sample records approximately 110,000 clones, around 50% being singletons. The material was CD8+ T cells sorted from blood, obtained at week 24, from a patient treated with tofacitinib. The receptor set was obtained from a human donor with alopecia areata. Both conserved end residues are part of each CDR3. Each record gives: D gene, clone size, J gene, V gene, CDR3 protein, CDR3 DNA. The D gene is left open where the match is weak. Expanded clones are given a class, and other clones once, few, many or no size at all.

NA	NA	TRBJ2-3	TRBV13	CASSTLAEESTDTQYF	TGTGCCAGCAGCACCCTAGCAGAGGAGAGCACAGATACGCAGTATTTT
TRBD1	NA	TRBJ2-7	TRBV18	CASSPPGPGQGGHEQYF	TGTGCCAGCTCACCACCGGGTCCGGGACAGGGGGGCCACGAGCAGTACTTC
NA	NA	TRBJ2-6	TRBV7-8	CASSEPGTPPAGANVLTF	TGTGCCAGCAGCGAACCAGGGACACCGCCCGCTGGGGCCAACGTCCTGACTTTC
NA	NA	TRBJ1-1	TRBV6-5	CASSYGMTDHTEAFF	TGTGCCAGCAGTTACGGGATGACAGACCACACTGAAGCTTTCTTT
TRBD1	few	TRBJ2-7	TRBV6-5	CASSYVTGAGYEQYF	TGTGCCAGCAGTTACGTCACAGGGGCCGGCTACGAGCAGTACTTC
NA	once	TRBJ2-2	TRBV9	CASSVGGGAGSGELFF	TGTGCCAGCAGCGTAGGAGGGGGCGCGGGAAGCGGGGAGCTGTTTTTT
NA	NA	TRBJ1-1	TRBV6-4	CASSDGGSTEAFF	TGTGCCAGCAGTGACGGGGGGAGCACTGAAGCTTTCTTT
NA	NA	TRBJ2-7	TRBV11-2	CASLIRDSMSEQYF	TGTGCCAGCCTGATAAGAGACAGTATGAGCGAGCAGTACTTC
NA	few	TRBJ1-1	TRBV5-1	CASSLTDGKGAFF	TGCGCCAGCAGCTTAACCGACGGTAAGGGAGCTTTCTTT
NA	few	TRBJ2-2	TRBV6-5	CASEGGTGELFF	TGTGCCAGCGAGGGCGGTACCGGGGAGCTGTTTTTT
NA	NA	TRBJ1-5	TRBV4-1	CASSLRANSYQPQHF	TGCGCCAGCAGCCTCAGGGCCAATTCGTATCAGCCCCAGCATTTT
TRBD1	NA	TRBJ2-7	TRBV2	CASLGQGYEQYF	TGTGCCAGCCTAGGACAGGGCTACGAGCAGTACTTC